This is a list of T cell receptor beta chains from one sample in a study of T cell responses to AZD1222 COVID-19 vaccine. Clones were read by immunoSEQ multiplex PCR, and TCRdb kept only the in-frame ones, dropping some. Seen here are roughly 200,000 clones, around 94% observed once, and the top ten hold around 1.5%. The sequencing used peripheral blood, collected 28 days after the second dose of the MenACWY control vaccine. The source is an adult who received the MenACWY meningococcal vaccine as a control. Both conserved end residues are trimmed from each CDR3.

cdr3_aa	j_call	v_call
ASKRDRGLGSNQPQH	TRBJ1-5	TRBV19
ASSQGFGAYEQY	TRBJ2-7	TRBV14
ASSTDSYNSPLH	TRBJ1-6	TRBV19
ASSPRLGGSWDTQY	TRBJ2-3	TRBV7-2
ASSLLDTQY	TRBJ2-3	TRBV5-1
ASSSTGGNQPQH	TRBJ1-5	TRBV6-5
ASSYSDSGSYEQY	TRBJ2-7	TRBV6-5
AWRVNLNEQY	TRBJ2-7	TRBV30
ASSRTSRVDEQY	TRBJ2-7	TRBV3-1/TRBV3-2
ASSPPILGTGFSGSYNEQF	TRBJ2-1	TRBV28
ASSSGAIGGYT	TRBJ1-2	TRBV28
ASSQDRFGTGFQETQY	TRBJ2-5	TRBV4-1
ASLELDTQNYEQY	TRBJ2-7	TRBV6-5
SVEVGTGNTEAF	TRBJ1-1	TRBV29-1
ASKDRGSYEQY	TRBJ2-7	TRBV12-3/TRBV12-4
ASSQDDGDTQY	TRBJ2-3	TRBV6-4
ASSPRQGGADTQY	TRBJ2-3	TRBV4-3
ASSLVQRNGYT	TRBJ1-2	TRBV27
ASSSWTEKPINTGELF	TRBJ2-2	TRBV28
ASSYSKGQPQH	TRBJ1-5	TRBV6-5
ASSGTGALIRYGEQY	TRBJ2-7	TRBV2
ASSPGTSGGLSYEQY	TRBJ2-7	TRBV3-1/TRBV3-2
AWSEGLSYNSPLH	TRBJ1-6	TRBV30
ASSLTRRQETQY	TRBJ2-5	TRBV27
ASRGMASAYEQY	TRBJ2-7	TRBV2
ASSFPGPRGNQPQH	TRBJ1-5	TRBV28
AISESDGDQPQH	TRBJ1-5	TRBV10-3
AWTTWGSGGYT	TRBJ1-2	TRBV30
ASRTFPGHLTGELF	TRBJ2-2	TRBV28
ASSLRGLHEQY	TRBJ2-7	TRBV12-3/TRBV12-4
ASSYSEGLAGGRNEQF	TRBJ2-1	TRBV6-2/TRBV6-3
ASRARLSSNQPQH	TRBJ1-5	TRBV6-5
ASSSGSNTEAF	TRBJ1-1	TRBV7-9
ASSLSGRNTGELF	TRBJ2-2	TRBV19
ASIRSFQMNTEAF	TRBJ1-1	TRBV6-5
ASSLQGNEAF	TRBJ1-1	TRBV6-2/TRBV6-3
SVAPRGVGSTDTQY	TRBJ2-3	TRBV29-1
ASGEGTEAF	TRBJ1-1	TRBV7-9
ASSSGTISASYEQY	TRBJ2-7	TRBV28
ASSLGAAPHNEQF	TRBJ2-1	TRBV7-6
ASSSSGGQGYHEQY	TRBJ2-7	TRBV5-8
AWSVRMGDTEAF	TRBJ1-1	TRBV30
ASRPGQGAAEAF	TRBJ1-1	TRBV10-2
ASSQGSSGNTIY	TRBJ1-3	TRBV7-2
ASSLGVATTYNEQF	TRBJ2-1	TRBV5-5
SESTIVGDTQY	TRBJ2-3	TRBV29-1
ASGEGQGAGEKLF	TRBJ1-4	TRBV9
ASSLGTGSYEQY	TRBJ2-7	TRBV11-3